This is a list of T cell receptor beta chains from one sample in a study of monozygotic twins with inflammatory bowel disease. TCRdb reprocessed the 5' RACE reads, keeping one entry per CDR3 protein, no DNA. The sample totals approximately 380,000 distinct CDR3 sequences; its top ten clones hold approximately 2.4%. The sequenced sample was blood. Every receptor here comes from a human donor with ulcerative colitis or Crohn's disease, or a healthy co-twin of an affected twin (not recorded which). Both conserved end residues are part of each CDR3.

J	V	CDR3
TRBJ2-7	TRBV5-1	CASSLEGTVSYEQYF
TRBJ1-6	TRBV6-2/TRBV6-3	CASRTAVRGTYNSPLHF
TRBJ1-1	TRBV18	CASSPPGRVMNTEAFF
TRBJ1-2	TRBV5-6	CASSLVRSYGYTF
TRBJ1-2	TRBV5-5	CASSLATGVGPGGYTF
TRBJ2-3	TRBV29-1	CSVATGYRDTQYF
TRBJ1-5	TRBV5-6	CASSLLGDRGYQPQHF
TRBJ2-3	TRBV3-1	CASSFSRTQYF
TRBJ2-7	TRBV5-1	CASSLYRGIDEQYF
TRBJ2-3	TRBV6-5	CASSYTNRGWGTDTQYF
TRBJ2-5	TRBV30	CAWRGLAGDQETQYF
TRBJ2-3	TRBV5-1	CASSLTRQGISTDTQYF
TRBJ2-2	TRBV24-1	CATSSLGELFF
TRBJ2-7	TRBV7-3	CASSLRGRGSYEQYF
TRBJ2-7	TRBV5-1	CASSGGDDYEQYF
TRBJ1-2	TRBV6-5	CASSYSGTGMGGYTF
TRBJ2-1	TRBV3-1	CASSQYAVNEQFF
TRBJ1-6	TRBV7-3	CASSNGQGESPLHF
TRBJ1-2	TRBV6-2/TRBV6-3	CASSYSGRVNYGYTF
TRBJ1-1	TRBV29-1	CSVPGETGVSGTEAFF
TRBJ2-4	TRBV19	CASSFGGRGAKNIQYF
TRBJ2-1	TRBV5-1	CASSLPAGGGKGEQFF
TRBJ1-2	TRBV5-1	CARTGSLCYTF
TRBJ1-1	TRBV14	CASSREMGQGDTEAFF
TRBJ1-2	TRBV20-1	CSAKNGQGAHYGYTF
TRBJ2-7	TRBV5-5	CASSLEGGVVSYEQYF
TRBJ1-1	TRBV18	CASSRQGQVNTEAFF
TRBJ1-1	TRBV4-2	CASSQDGHSENTEAFF
TRBJ1-6	TRBV27	CASSWDRAYNSPLHF
TRBJ2-5	TRBV19	CASSKAQGIETQYF
TRBJ2-2	TRBV30	CAWSVKGLRTAGELFF
TRBJ2-5	TRBV7-6	CASSLLSTVLALGETQYF
TRBJ2-7	TRBV7-2	CASSLWESSHYEQYF
TRBJ2-7	TRBV5-1	CASSLVSAEYSEQYF
TRBJ2-3	TRBV6-1	CASRTPRRGTDTQYF
TRBJ2-7	TRBV6-2/TRBV6-3	CASNNGVRREQYF
TRBJ1-1	TRBV6-6	CASSFLQGPTEAFF
TRBJ2-5	TRBV7-2	CASSLAGVQETQYF
TRBJ2-2	TRBV28	CASTSYAGQGDKDGELFF
TRBJ1-4	TRBV20-1	CSHRSGNEKLFF
TRBJ1-2	TRBV20-1	CSARERVGYGYTF
TRBJ2-7	TRBV4-1	CASSHSRQGPPGEQYF
TRBJ2-2	TRBV19	CASREGGHGTGELFF
TRBJ2-7	TRBV7-9	CASSLSPTTYEQYF
TRBJ2-5	TRBV1	CTSSPRLVSGTETQYF
TRBJ2-3	TRBV5-1	CASSLRPEGPPDTQYF
TRBJ1-6	TRBV7-6	CASTREAGGSPLHF
TRBJ2-3	TRBV11-2	CASSRTGGLDTQYF
TRBJ1-2	TRBV4-2	CASSQEEARGPGYTF